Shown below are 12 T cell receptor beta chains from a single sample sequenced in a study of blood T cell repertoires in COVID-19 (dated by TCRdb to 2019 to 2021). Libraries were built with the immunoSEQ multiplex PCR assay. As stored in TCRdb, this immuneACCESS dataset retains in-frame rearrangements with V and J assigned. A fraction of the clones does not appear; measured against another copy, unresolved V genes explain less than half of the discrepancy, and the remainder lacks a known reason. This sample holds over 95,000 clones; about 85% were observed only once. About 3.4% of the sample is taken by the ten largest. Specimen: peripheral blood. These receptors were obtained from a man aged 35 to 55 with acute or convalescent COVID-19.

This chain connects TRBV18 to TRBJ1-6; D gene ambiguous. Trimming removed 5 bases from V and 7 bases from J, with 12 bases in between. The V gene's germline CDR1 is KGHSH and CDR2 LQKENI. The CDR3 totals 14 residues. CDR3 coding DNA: TGTGCCAGCTCAGAGGATCCACGCAATTCACCCCTCCACTTT. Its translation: CASSEDPRNSPLHF. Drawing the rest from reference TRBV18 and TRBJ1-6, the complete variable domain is NAGVMQNPRHLVRRRGQEARLRCSPMKGHSHVYWYRQLPEEGLKFMVYLQKENIIDESGMPKERFSAEFPKEGPSILRIQQVVRGDSAAYFCASSEDPRNSPLHFGNGTRLTVT.

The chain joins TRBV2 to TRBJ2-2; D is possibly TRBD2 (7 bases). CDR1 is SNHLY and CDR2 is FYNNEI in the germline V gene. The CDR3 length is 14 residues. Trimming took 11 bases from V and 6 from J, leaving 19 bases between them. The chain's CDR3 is CAGRGARSAGELFF. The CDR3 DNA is TGTGCCGGCCGGGGGGCGAGGAGCGCCGGGGAGCTGTTTTTT. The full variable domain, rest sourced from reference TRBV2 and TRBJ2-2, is EPEVTQTPSHQVTQMGQEVILRCVPISNHLYFYWYRQILGQKVEFLVSFYNNEISEKSEIFDDQFSVERPDGSNFTLKIRSTKLEDSAMYFCAGRGARSAGELFFGEGSRLTVL.

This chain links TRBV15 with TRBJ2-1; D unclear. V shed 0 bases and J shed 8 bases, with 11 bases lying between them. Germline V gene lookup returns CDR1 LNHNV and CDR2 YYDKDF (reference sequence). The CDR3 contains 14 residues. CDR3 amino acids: CATSRDKDSDEQFF. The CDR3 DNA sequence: TGTGCCACCAGCAGAGATAAAGACTCCGATGAGCAGTTCTTC.

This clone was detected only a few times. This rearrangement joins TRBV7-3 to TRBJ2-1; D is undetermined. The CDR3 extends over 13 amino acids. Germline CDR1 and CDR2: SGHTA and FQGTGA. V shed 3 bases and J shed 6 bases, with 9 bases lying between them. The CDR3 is CASSFGRTNEQFF. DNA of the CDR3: TGTGCCAGCAGCTTTGGCAGAACCAATGAGCAGTTCTTC.

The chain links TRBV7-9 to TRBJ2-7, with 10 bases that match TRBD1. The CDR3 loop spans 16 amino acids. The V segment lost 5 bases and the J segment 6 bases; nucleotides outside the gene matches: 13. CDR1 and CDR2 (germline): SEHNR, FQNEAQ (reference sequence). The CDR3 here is CASSDELRDRGVEQYF. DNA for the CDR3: TGTGCCAGCAGCGACGAACTTCGGGACAGGGGAGTCGAGCAGTACTTC. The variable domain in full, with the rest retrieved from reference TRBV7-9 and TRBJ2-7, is DTGVSQNPRHKITKRGQNVTFRCDPISEHNRLYWYRQTLGQGPEFLTYFQNEAQLEKSRLLSDRFSAERPKGSFSTLEIQRTEQGDSAMYLCASSDELRDRGVEQYFGPGTRLTVT.

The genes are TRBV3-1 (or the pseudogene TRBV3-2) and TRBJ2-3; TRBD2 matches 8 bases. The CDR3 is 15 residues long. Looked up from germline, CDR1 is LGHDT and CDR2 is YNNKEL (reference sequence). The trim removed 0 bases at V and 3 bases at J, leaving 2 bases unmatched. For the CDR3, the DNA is TGTGCCAGCAGCCAAGATCGGGAGGGGACAGATACGCAGTATTTT. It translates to CASSQDREGTDTQYF.

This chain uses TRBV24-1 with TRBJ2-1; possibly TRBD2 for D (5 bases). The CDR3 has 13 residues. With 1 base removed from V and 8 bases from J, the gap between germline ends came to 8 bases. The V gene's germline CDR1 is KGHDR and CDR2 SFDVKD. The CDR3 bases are TGTGCCACCAGTGATTTTATGGAGGATGAGCAGTTCTTC. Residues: CATSDFMEDEQFF.

Here the CDR3 reads CASRADGVAGINEQYF. CDR3 nucleotides: TGCGCCAGCAGAGCTGACGGGGTTGCAGGAATCAACGAGCAGTACTTC. The rearrangement joins TRBV5-1 to TRBJ2-7; D may be TRBD2 (5 bases). Germline CDR1 is SGHRS and CDR2 is YFSETQ. The CDR3 extends over 16 amino acids. V lost 5 bases and J lost 5, with 23 bases in between. The full variable domain, its missing parts supplied by reference TRBV5-1 and TRBJ2-7, is KAGVTQTPRYLIKTRGQQVTLSCSPISGHRSVSWYQQTPGQGLQFLFEYFSETQRNKGNFPGRFSGRQFSNSRSEMNVSTLELGDSALYLCASRADGVAGINEQYFGPGTRLTVT.

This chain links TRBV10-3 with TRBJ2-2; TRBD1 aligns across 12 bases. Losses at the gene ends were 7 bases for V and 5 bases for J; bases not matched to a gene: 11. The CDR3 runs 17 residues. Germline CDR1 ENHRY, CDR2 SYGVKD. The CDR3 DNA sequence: TGTGCCATCACCGAAGGGACAGGGGGCGCGGGAACCGGGGAGCTGTTTTTT. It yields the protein CAITEGTGGAGTGELFF.

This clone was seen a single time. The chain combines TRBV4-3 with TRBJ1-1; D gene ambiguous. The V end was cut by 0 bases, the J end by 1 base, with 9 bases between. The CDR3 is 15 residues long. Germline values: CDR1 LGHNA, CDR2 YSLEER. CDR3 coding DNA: TGCGCCAGCAGCCAAGACCAGGTGGGGAACACTGAAGCTTTCTTT. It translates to CASSQDQVGNTEAFF.

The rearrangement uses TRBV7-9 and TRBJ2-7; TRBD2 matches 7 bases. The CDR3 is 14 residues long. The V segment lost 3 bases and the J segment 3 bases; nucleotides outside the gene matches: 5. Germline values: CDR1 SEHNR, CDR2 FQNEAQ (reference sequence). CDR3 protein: CASSFGTTSYEQYF. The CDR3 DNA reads TGTGCCAGCAGCTTCGGGACTACCAGCTACGAGCAGTACTTC.

The CDR3 protein is CASGELAGLWDEQFF. CDR3 coding DNA: TGTGCCAGTGGAGAACTAGCGGGACTCTGGGATGAGCAGTTCTTC. The chain combines TRBV6-5 with TRBJ2-1; 10 bases align to TRBD2. This CDR3 has 15 amino acids. V lost 9 bases to trimming and J lost 8 bases; unmatched junction nucleotides: 13. Germline V gene lookup returns CDR1 MNHEY and CDR2 SVGAGI.